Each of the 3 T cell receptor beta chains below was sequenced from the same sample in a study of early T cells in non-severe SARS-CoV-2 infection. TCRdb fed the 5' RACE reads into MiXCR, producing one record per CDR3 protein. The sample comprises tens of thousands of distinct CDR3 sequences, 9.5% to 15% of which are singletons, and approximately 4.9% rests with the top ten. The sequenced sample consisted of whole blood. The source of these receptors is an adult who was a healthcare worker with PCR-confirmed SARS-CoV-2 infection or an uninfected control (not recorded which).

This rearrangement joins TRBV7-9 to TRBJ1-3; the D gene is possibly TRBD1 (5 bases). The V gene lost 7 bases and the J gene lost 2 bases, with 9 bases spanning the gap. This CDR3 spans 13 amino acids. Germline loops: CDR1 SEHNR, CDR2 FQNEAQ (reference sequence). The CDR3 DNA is TGTGCCAGCACTAAAGGGGCTGGAAACACCATATATTTT. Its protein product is CASTKGAGNTIYF. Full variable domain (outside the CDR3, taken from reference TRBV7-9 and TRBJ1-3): DTGVSQNPRHKITKRGQNVTFRCDPISEHNRLYWYRQTLGQGPEFLTYFQNEAQLEKSRLLSDRFSAERPKGSFSTLEIQRTEQGDSAMYLCASTKGAGNTIYFGEGSWLTVV.

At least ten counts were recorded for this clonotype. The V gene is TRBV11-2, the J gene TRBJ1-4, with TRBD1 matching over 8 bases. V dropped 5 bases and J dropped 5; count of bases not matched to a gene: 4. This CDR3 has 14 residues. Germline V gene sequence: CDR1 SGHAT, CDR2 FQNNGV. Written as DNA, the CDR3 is TGTGCCAGCAGCCCCAGGACAGGGAATGAAAAACTGTTTTTT. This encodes CASSPRTGNEKLFF. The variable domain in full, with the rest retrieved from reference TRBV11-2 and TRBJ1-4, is EAGVAQSPRYKIIEKRQSVAFWCNPISGHATLYWYQQILGQGPKLLIQFQNNGVVDDSQLPKDRFSAERLKGVDSTLKIQPAKLEDSAVYLCASSPRTGNEKLFFGSGTQLSVL.

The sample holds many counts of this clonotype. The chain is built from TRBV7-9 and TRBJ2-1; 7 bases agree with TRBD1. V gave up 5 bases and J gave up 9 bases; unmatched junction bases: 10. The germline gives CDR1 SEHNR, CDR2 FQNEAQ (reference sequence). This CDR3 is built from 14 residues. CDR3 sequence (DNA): TGTGCCAGCAGCCCCGGGACAGTGGCACCTGAGCAGTTCTTC. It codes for CASSPGTVAPEQFF.